This T cell receptor beta chain was captured in a study of shared clonotypes between healthy human individuals (TCRdb year 2020). As for the study more broadly: The cohort included a few men and two women between 18 and 49 years of age. Per donor, leukapheresis produced somewhere between about 0.8 and 9 billion PBMCs. To estimate repertoire size and how much clonotypes are shared between individuals, the study performed deep sequencing of blood TCR repertoires from five healthy adults. Libraries were prepared and TCR repertoires were sequenced by different laboratories using diverse techniques, in order to increase sequencing depth and limit assay-specific biases. For each donor, CD4 naive and CD4 memory were each given three plates, CD8 naive was given two plates, and CD8 memory was given one plate. What the authors observed across the whole study: Across a few donors, approximately 5% of naive CD4, approximately 4% of naive CD8, 2.3% of memory CD4, and approximately 0.42% of memory CD8 clonotypes were shared. Only blood was sampled, and tissue TCR repertoires likely differ from those in blood. Clonotypes shared by all four sorted-subset donors showed higher generation probabilities than non-shared clonotypes. The small number of donors limited the genetic and exposure-history diversity represented. Pairwise subsampling indicated that sequencing depth was expected to affect the degree of clonotype sharing among donors. Naive subsets generally had larger estimated clonotype richness than memory subsets did. Incomplete sequencing was indicated by rarefaction of sorted-subset datasets, despite the large sequencing depth.

Donors were healthy HIV-negative adults with no recently reported acute infections or vaccinations. Every donor was a Caucasian adult living in Nashville, Tennessee, USA. CD4+ T cells were enriched by magnetic negative selection; naive cells were then positively selected on CD45RA, and the negative fraction formed the memory subset. Blood was obtained by leukapheresis, after which PBMCs were separated by Ficoll-Histopaque density gradient centrifugation and cryopreserved in liquid nitrogen vapor phase. Purity and quantity of every magnetically sorted T cell population were checked by analytical flow cytometry. Genomic DNA was isolated from each sorted fraction and quantified by UV absorbance on a Nanodrop 2000c. Using the deep immunoSEQ assay, TCR CDR3 regions were amplified from genomic DNA by multiplex PCR. For each cell subset, the extracted genomic DNA was distributed evenly across all wells of several immunoSEQ 96-well plates, and each plate served as one replicate. For sorted subsets, each replicate PCR was loaded with roughly 0.2 ug genomic DNA, equivalent to about 30,000 T cell genomes. Purified libraries were quantified with a Qubit 3.0 fluorometer, sized on a Bioanalyzer 2100, and re-quantified with the KAPA Library Quantification kit. A separate single-read 150-cycle Illumina NextSeq 550 flow cell was used to sequence each immunoSEQ 96-well plate. The original methods were these. Because the immunoSEQ output included only junctional sequences and no quality scores, the filtering could not be the same as the filtering used for full-length reads. To assign V/J genes and CDR3, sequences were annotated using PyIR, a Python wrapper for IgBLAST v1.9, with IMGT germline references. Reads with weak V/J assignments (E-value above 1e-6), missing CDR3, stop codons, out-of-frame junctions, or ambiguous translated residues were removed. A V3J clonotype was defined by an identical inferred V gene, J gene, and CDR3 amino acid sequence. To compute the percentage overlap between repertoires, the number of shared unique clonotypes was divided by the size of the smaller repertoire. RTK rarefaction, the Chao1 estimator, and Recon v2.1 estimates of unobserved clonotypes were used to assess repertoire richness. For all TCRbeta clonotypes obtained by the gDNA method from four donors, generation probabilities were computed with OLGA. This immuneACCESS table, as held by TCRdb, lists in-frame sequences with V and J called but not all clones. Of the missing ones, under half trace to an unresolved V gene in checked studies; the others have no known cause. V, J and clone size were drawn from that table, and D and trimming were deduced from the DNA. The sample table lists more than 550,000 clones, 72% of them with a count of one. Jointly, the top ten make up around 1.7% of the sample.

Looking up the germline V gene (reference sequence) yields CDR1 SEHNR and CDR2 FQNEAQ. There are 15 amino acids in the CDR3, from cysteine to phenylalanine inclusive. The DNA shown is the 45-base CDR3, in frame from base 1. V has 6 bases trimmed and J has 2 bases trimmed; junction bases matching no gene number 7. Concerning this clone itself: Its antigen is currently not known. Base qualities are not provided; no much larger clone lies one nucleotide away.

The sample was memory CD4+ T cells sorted from blood. Sample cell subset or site, as interpreted from the label and publication: CD45RA-negative fraction. The V gene is TRBV7-9 and the J gene is TRBJ2-1, with 7 middle bases fitting TRBD2. The receptor was derived from a woman in her thirties in good health. CDR3 sequence: CASRQSGLAYNEQFF. The nucleotide sequence is given as TGTGCCAGCAGGCAATCAGGACTAGCCTACAATGAGCAGTTCTTC.